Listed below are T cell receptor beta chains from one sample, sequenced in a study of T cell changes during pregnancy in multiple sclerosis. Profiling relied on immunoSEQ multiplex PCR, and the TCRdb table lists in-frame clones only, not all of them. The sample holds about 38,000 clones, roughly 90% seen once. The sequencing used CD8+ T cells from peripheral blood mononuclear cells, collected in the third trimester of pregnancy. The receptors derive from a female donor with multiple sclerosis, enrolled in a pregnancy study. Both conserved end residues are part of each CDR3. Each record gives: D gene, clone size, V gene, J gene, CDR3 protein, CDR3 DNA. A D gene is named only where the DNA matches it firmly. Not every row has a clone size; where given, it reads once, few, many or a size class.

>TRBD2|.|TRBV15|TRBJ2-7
CATSRDVAGGLLAYEQYF
TGTGCCACCAGCAGAGACGTAGCGGGAGGACTCCTGGCCTACGAGCAGTACTTC
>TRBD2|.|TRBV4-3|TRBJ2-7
CASSRGGKSYEQYF
TGCGCCAGCTCGCGCGGGGGGAAGTCCTACGAGCAGTACTTC
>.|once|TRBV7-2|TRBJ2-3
CASSLVGGGLTDTQYF
TGTGCCAGCAGCTTAGTCGGAGGGGGCCTCACAGATACGCAGTATTTT
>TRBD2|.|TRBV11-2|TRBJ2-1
CASSLVLAGYNEQFF
TGTGCCAGCAGCTTAGTCCTAGCGGGGTACAATGAGCAGTTCTTC
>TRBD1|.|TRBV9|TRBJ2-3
CASSETGDTFDRPDTQYF
TGTGCCAGCAGCGAGACAGGGGATACCTTCGACCGGCCAGATACGCAGTATTTT
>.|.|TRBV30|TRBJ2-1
CAWRGGRGYNEQFF
TGTGCCTGGAGGGGTGGGAGAGGGTACAATGAGCAGTTCTTC
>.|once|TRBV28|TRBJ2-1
CASSPRLGNEQFF
TGTGCCAGCAGCCCTCGACTAGGGAATGAGCAGTTCTTC
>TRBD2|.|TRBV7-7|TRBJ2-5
CASSLGLAGPTETQYF
TGTGCTAGCAGCTTGGGACTAGCGGGCCCCACGGAGACCCAGTACTTC
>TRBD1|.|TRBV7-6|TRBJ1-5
CASSPRTGGQPQHF
TGTGCCAGCAGCCCCAGGACAGGGGGTCAGCCCCAGCATTTT
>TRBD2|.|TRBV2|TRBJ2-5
CASRGISGTAQETQYF
TGTGCCAGCAGGGGAATTAGCGGGACCGCCCAAGAGACCCAGTACTTC
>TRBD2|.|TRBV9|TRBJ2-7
CASSVARPFVAGAPYEQYF
TGTGCCAGCAGCGTAGCCCGCCCGTTTGTAGCGGGAGCCCCCTACGAGCAGTACTTC
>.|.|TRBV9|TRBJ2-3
CASSVEAGGTDTQYF
TGTGCCAGCAGCGTAGAGGCAGGCGGGACAGATACGCAGTATTTT
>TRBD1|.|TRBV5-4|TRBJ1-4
CASSLVGGQSNEKLFF
TGTGCCAGCAGCTTGGTAGGGGGACAGTCTAATGAAAAACTGTTTTTT
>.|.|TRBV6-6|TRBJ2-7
CASSYDSTYEQYF
TGTGCCAGCAGTTACGACAGCACCTACGAGCAGTACTTC
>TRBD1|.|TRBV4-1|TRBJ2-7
CASSQVQGADEQYF
TGCGCCAGCAGCCAGGTACAGGGGGCGGACGAGCAGTACTTC
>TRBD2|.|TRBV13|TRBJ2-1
CASSLRLAGDHEQFF
TGTGCCAGCAGCTTAAGACTAGCGGGAGACCATGAGCAGTTCTTC
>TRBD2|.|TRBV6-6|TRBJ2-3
CASSAGTSGADTQYF
TGTGCCAGCAGTGCCGGGACTAGTGGGGCCGATACGCAGTATTTT
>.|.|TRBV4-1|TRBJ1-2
CASSQEVTGTYGYTF
TGCGCCAGCAGCCAAGAAGTGACAGGAACGTATGGCTACACCTTC
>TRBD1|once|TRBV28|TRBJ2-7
CASSLYKTGALSYEQYF
TGTGCCAGCAGTTTATACAAGACAGGGGCCCTTTCCTACGAGCAGTACTTC
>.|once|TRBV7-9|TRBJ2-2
CASSPRDRTVTGELFF
TGTGCCAGCAGCCCCCGGGATCGGACGGTAACCGGGGAGCTGTTTTTT
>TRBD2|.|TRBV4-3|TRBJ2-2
CASSQDWISWLAGAYTGELFF
TGCGCCAGCAGCCAAGATTGGATCTCGTGGCTAGCGGGCGCCTACACCGGGGAGCTGTTTTTT
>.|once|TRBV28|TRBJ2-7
CASSLLDYEQYF
TGTGCCAGCAGCCTACTCGATTACGAGCAGTACTTC
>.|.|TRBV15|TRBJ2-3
CATSREGGADTQYF
TGTGCCACCAGCAGAGAAGGGGGGGCAGATACGCAGTATTTT
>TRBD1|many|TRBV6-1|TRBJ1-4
CASSPGTGGSEKLFF
TGTGCCAGCAGCCCCGGGACAGGGGGTAGTGAAAAACTGTTTTTT
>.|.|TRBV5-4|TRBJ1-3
CASSLGSSGNTIYF
TGTGCCAGCAGCTTGGGCAGCTCTGGAAACACCATATATTTT
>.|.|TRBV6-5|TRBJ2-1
CASSPIRDINEQFF
TGTGCCAGCAGTCCCATTAGGGACATCAATGAGCAGTTCTTC
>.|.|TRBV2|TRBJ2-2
CASSPLVGSGNTGELFF
TGTGCCAGCAGTCCGCTGGTTGGTAGCGGAAACACCGGGGAGCTGTTTTTT
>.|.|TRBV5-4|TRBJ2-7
CASSSGVSYEQYF
TGTGCCAGCAGCTCGGGAGTCTCATACGAGCAGTACTTC
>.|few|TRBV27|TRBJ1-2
CASSFPGSYGYTF
TGTGCCAGCAGTTTCCCGGGATCCTATGGCTACACCTTC
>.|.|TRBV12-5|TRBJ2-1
CASGLVHYEQFF
TGTGCTAGTGGTTTGGTACATTACGAGCAGTTCTTC
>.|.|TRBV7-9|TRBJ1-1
CASSSRDPGGSTEAFF
TGTGCCAGCAGCAGCCGGGACCCGGGGGGGAGCACTGAAGCTTTCTTT
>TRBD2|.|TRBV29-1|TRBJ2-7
CSVEAPSGYEQYF
TGCAGCGTTGAAGCACCTAGCGGGTACGAGCAGTACTTC
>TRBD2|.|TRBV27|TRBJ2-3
CASSLSDSTGGQYF
TGTGCCAGCAGTTTATCGGACTCTACGGGGGGGCAGTATTTT
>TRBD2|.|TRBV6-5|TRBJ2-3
CASSYSGTDADTQYF
TGTGCCAGCAGTTACAGCGGGACCGACGCAGATACGCAGTATTTT
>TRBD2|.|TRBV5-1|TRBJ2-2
CASSWTSGRSGELFF
TGCGCCAGCAGCTGGACTAGCGGGAGGTCGGGGGAGCTGTTTTTT
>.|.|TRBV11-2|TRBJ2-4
CASSHTPGAKNIQYF
TGTGCCAGCAGCCATACCCCGGGGGCCAAAAACATTCAGTACTTC
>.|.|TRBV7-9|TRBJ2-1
CASSPPGLLNEQFF
TGTGCCAGCAGCCCTCCGGGACTCCTCAATGAGCAGTTCTTC